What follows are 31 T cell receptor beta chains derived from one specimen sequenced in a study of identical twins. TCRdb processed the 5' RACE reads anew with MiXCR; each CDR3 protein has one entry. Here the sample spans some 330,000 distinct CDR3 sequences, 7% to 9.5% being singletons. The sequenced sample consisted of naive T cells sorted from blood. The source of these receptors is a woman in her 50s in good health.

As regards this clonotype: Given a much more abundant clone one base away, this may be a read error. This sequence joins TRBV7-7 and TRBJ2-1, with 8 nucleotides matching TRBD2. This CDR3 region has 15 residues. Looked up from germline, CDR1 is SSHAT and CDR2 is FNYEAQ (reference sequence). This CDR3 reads CASSFRAGARNQQFF. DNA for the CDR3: TGTGCTAGCAGCTTTAGAGCGGGAGCTCGCAATCAGCAGTTCTTC.

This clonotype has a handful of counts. CDR3 loop: CASTIGYSPLHF. In DNA form, the CDR3 reads TGTGCCAGCACCATCGGCTATTCACCCCTCCACTTT. This chain joins TRBV27 and TRBJ1-6, with D uncertain. The germline V gene encodes CDR1 MNHEY and CDR2 SMNVEV (reference sequence). The V end was cut by 7 bases, the J end by 8 bases, with 9 bases between. The CDR3 has 12 amino acids.

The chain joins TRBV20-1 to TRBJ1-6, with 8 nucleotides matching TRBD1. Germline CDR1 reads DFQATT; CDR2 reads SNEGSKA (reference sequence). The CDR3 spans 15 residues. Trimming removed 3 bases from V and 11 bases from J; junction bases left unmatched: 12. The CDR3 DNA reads TGCAGTGCTAGCCCAGGACAGGGATTGGAACCACCCCTCCACTTT. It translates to CSASPGQGLEPPLHF.

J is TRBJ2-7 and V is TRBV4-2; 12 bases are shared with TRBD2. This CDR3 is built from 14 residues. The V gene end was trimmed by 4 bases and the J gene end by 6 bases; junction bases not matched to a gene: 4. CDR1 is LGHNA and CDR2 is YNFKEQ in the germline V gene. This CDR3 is CASSLASGRAEQYF. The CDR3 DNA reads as TGTGCCAGCAGCCTGGCTAGCGGGAGGGCCGAGCAGTACTTC.

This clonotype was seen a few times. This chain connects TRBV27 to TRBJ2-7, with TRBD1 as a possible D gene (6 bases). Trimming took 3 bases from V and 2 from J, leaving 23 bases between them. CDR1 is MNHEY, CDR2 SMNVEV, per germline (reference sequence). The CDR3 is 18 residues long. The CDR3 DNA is TGTGCCAGCAGTTTTTACAGGGAGAGTGGCGGGCTTCCCTACGAGCAGTACTTC. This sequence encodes CASSFYRESGGLPYEQYF.

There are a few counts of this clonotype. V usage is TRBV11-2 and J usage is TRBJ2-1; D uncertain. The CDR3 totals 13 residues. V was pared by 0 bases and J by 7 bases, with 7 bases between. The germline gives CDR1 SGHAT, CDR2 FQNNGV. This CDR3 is CASSLDLRNEQFF. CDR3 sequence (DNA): TGTGCCAGCAGCTTAGATTTGCGGAATGAGCAGTTCTTC.

The CDR3, as DNA: TGTGCCAGCAGCCTCCTAAGGGTGCCTGAGCAGTTCTTC. Translation gives CASSLLRVPEQFF. V gene TRBV16 combines with J gene TRBJ2-1; no firm D call. The germline CDR1 and CDR2 sequences are KGHSY and FQNENV. This CDR3 has 13 residues. Trimming took off 4 bases at V and 9 bases at J, with 13 bases between the two ends.

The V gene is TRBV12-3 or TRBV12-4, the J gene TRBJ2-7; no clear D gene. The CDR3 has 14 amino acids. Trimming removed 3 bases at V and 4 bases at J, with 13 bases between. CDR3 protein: CASSFGSRSYEQYF. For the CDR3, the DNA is TGTGCCAGCAGTTTCGGCAGCCGGTCTTACGAGCAGTACTTC.

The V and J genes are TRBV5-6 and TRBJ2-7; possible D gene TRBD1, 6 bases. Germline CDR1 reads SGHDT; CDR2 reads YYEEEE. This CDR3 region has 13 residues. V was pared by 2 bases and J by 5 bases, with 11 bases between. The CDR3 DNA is TGTGCCAGCAGCTTAGGGGGTAGGGACGAGCAGTACTTC. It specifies CASSLGGRDEQYF.

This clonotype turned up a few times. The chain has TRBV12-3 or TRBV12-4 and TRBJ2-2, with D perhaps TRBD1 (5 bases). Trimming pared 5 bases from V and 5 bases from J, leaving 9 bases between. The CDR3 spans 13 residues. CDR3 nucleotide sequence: TGTGCCAGCAGTACGACAGTAACCGGGGAGCTGTTTTTT. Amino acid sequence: CASSTTVTGELFF.

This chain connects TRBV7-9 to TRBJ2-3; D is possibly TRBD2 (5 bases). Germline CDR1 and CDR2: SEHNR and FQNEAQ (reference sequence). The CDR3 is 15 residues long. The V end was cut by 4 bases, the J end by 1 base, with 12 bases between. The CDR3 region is CASSSRDSGTDTQYF. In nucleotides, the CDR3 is TGTGCCAGCAGCTCTCGGGATAGCGGCACAGATACGCAGTATTTT.

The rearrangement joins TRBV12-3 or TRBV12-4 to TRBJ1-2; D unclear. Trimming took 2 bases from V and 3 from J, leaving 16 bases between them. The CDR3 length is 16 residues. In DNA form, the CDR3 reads TGTGCCAGCAGTTTAATCTCCCAAGGATTCGACTATGGCTACACCTTC. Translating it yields CASSLISQGFDYGYTF.

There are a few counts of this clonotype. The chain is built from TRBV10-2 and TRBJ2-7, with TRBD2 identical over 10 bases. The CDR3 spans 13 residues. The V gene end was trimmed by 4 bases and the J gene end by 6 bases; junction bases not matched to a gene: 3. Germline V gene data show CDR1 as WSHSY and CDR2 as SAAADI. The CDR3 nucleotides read TGCGCCAGCAGTGTAGCTAGCGGGGGCGAGCAGTACTTC. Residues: CASSVASGGEQYF.

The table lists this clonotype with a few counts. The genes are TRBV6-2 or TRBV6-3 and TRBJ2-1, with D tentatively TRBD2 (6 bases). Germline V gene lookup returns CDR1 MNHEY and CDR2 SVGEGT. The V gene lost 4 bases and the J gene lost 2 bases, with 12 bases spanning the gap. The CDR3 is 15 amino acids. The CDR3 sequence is CASSSLAEAYNEQFF. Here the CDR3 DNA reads TGTGCCAGCAGTTCTTTAGCGGAGGCCTACAATGAGCAGTTCTTC.

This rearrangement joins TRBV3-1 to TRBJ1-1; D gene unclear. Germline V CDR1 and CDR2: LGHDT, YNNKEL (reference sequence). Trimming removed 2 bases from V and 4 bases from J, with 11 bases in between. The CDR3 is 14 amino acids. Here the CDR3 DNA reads TGTGCCAGCAGCCAATTCGGGCGGGGCACTGAAGCTTTCTTT. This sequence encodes CASSQFGRGTEAFF.

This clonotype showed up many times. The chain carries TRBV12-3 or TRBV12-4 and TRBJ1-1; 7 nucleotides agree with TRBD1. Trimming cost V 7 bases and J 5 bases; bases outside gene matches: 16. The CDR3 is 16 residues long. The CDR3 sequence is CASTLGGTAYDTEAFF. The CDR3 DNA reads TGTGCCAGCACCCTGGGGGGGACAGCCTATGATACTGAAGCTTTCTTT.

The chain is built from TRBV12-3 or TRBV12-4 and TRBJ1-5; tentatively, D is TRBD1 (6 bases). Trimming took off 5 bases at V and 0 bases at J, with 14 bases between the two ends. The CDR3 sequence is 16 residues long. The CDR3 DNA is TGTGCCAGCAGTGGGGAGGGCAGGGGTAGCAATCAGCCCCAGCATTTT. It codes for CASSGEGRGSNQPQHF.

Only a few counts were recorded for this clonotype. CDR3 sequence (DNA): TGCGCCAGCAGCCTAGGACTAGCGGGAGTAGACGAGCAGTACTTC. This gives the protein CASSLGLAGVDEQYF. V is TRBV5-1 and J is TRBJ2-7; TRBD2 matches 13 bases. The germline V gene encodes CDR1 SGHRS and CDR2 YFSETQ. Germline trimming cut 4 bases from V and 5 bases from J; bases unmatched to any gene: 6. The CDR3 runs to 15 residues.

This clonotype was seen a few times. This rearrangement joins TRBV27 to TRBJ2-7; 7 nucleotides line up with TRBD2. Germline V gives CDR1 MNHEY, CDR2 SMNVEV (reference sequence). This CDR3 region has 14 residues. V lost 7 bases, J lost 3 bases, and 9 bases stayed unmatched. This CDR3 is CASNPSGMGYEQYF. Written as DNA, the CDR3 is TGTGCCAGCAATCCAAGCGGGATGGGCTACGAGCAGTACTTC.

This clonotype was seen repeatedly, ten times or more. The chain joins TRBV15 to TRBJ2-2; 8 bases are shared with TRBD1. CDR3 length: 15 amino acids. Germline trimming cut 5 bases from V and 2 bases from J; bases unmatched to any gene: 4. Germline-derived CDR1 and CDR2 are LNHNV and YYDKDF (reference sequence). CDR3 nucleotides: TGTGCCACCAGCGGGCAGGGGGCTAACACCGGGGAGCTGTTTTTT. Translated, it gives CATSGQGANTGELFF. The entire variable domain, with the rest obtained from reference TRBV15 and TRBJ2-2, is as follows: DAMVIQNPRYQVTQFGKPVTLSCSQTLNHNVMYWYQQKSSQAPKLLFHYYDKDFNNEADTPDNFQSRRPNTSFCFLDIRSPGLGDTAMYLCATSGQGANTGELFFGEGSRLTVL.

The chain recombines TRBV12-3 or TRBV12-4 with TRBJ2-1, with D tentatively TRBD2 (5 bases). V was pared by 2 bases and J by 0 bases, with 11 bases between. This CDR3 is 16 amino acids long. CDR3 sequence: CASSLPHGSSYNEQFF. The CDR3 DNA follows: TGTGCCAGCAGTTTACCCCATGGGAGCTCCTACAATGAGCAGTTCTTC.

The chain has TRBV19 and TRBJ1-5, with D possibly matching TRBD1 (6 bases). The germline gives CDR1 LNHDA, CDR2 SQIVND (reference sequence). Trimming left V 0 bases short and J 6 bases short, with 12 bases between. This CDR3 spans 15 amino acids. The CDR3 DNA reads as TGTGCCAGTAGTATAGATCACTCGGGGGCTCAGCCCCAGCATTTT. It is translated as CASSIDHSGAQPQHF.

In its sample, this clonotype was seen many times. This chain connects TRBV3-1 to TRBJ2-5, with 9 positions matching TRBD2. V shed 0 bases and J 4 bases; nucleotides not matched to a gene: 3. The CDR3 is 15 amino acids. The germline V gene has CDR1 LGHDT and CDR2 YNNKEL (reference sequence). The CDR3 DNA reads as TGTGCCAGCAGCCAAGACCCACTAGCGGGAGAGACCCAGTACTTC. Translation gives CASSQDPLAGETQYF.

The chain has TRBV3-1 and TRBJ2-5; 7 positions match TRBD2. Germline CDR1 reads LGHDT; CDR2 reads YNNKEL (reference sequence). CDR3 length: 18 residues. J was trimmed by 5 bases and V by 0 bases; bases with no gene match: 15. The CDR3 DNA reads TGTGCCAGCAGCCAAGACCCTAGCTTTGCGGGAGTCGGGGAGACCCAGTACTTC. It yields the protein CASSQDPSFAGVGETQYF.

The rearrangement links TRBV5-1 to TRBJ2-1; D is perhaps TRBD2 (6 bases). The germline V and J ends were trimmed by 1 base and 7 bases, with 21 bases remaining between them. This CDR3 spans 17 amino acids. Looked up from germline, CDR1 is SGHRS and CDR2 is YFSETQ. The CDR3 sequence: CASSLLWDSGVGNEQFF. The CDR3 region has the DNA TGCGCCAGCAGCTTGCTCTGGGACTCAGGTGTGGGAAATGAGCAGTTCTTC.

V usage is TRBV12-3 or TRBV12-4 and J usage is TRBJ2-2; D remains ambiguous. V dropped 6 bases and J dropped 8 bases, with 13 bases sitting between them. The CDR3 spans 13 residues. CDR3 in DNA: TGTGCCAGCAGGATTGGGCCTTCTGGGGAGCTGTTTTTT. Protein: CASRIGPSGELFF.

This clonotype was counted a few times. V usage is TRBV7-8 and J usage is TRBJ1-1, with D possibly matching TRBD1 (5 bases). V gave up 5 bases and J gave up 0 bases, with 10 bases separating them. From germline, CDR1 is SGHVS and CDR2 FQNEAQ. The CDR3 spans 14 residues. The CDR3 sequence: CASSLQAMNTEAFF. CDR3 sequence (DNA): TGTGCCAGCAGCCTACAGGCCATGAACACTGAAGCTTTCTTT. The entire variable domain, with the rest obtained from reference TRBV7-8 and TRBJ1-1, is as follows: GAGVSQSPRYKVAKRGQDVALRCDPISGHVSLFWYQQALGQGPEFLTYFQNEAQLDKSGLPSDRFFAERPEGSVSTLKIQRTQQEDSAVYLCASSLQAMNTEAFFGQGTRLTVV.

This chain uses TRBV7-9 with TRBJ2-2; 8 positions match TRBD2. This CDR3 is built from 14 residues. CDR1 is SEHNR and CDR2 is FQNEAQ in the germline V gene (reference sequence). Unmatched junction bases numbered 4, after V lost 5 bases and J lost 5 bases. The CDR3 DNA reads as TGTGCCAGCAGCCTGCGGGAGGAGACCGGGGAGCTGTTTTTT. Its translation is CASSLREETGELFF. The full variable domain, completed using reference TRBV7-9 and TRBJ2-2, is DTGVSQNPRHKITKRGQNVTFRCDPISEHNRLYWYRQTLGQGPEFLTYFQNEAQLEKSRLLSDRFSAERPKGSFSTLEIQRTEQGDSAMYLCASSLREETGELFFGEGSRLTVL.

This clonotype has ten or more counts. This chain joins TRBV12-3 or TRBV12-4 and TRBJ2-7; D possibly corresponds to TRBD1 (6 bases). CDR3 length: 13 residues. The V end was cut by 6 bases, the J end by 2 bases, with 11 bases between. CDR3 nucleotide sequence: TGTGCCAGCAGCGTGGGGGCCCCCTACGAGCAGTACTTC. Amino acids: CASSVGAPYEQYF.

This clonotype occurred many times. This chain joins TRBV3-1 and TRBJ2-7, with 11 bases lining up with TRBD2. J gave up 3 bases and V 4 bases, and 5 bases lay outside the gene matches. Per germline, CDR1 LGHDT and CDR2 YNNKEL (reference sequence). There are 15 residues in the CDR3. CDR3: CASSLGTSGGYEQYF. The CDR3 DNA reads TGTGCCAGCAGCCTCGGGACTAGCGGAGGCTACGAGCAGTACTTC.

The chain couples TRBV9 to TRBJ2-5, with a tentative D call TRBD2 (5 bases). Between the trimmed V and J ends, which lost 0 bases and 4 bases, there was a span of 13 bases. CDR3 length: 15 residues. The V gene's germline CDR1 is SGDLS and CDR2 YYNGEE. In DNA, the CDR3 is TGTGCCAGCAGCGTAGGTGTCGGAGGCTTAGAGACCCAGTACTTC. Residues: CASSVGVGGLETQYF.